This T cell receptor (beta chain) appears in the sequencing data of a study of blood T cell repertoires in COVID-19. The CDR3 is 15 amino acids. Germline V lookup: CDR1 SGDLS, CDR2 YYNGEE. Trimming removed 3 bases at V and 0 bases at J, with 11 bases between. Assay used: immunoSEQ multiplex PCR; TCRdb lists only in-frame clones, some missing. The data contain over 45,000 clones, around 82% of them singletons. This receptor was identified in a human donor in a cohort sampled during active COVID-19. The chain combines TRBV9 with TRBJ2-3, with D tentatively TRBD1 (5 bases). Sample: peripheral blood. CDR3 loop: CASSELGPSTDTQYF. The CDR3 nucleotides read TGTGCCAGCAGCGAATTGGGGCCTAGCACAGATACGCAGTATTTT.